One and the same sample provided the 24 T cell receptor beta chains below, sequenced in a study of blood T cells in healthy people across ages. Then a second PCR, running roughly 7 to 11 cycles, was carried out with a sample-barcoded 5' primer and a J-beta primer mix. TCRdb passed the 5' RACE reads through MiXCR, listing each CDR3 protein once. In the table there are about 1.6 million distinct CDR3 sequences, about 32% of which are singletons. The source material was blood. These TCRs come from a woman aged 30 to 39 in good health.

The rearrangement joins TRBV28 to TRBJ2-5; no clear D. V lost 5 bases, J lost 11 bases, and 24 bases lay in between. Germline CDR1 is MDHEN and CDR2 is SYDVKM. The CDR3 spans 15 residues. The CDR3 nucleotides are TGTGCCAGCAGTCCCGCCTCGACAAACACCTACGGGCAGTACTTC. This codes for CASSPASTNTYGQYF.

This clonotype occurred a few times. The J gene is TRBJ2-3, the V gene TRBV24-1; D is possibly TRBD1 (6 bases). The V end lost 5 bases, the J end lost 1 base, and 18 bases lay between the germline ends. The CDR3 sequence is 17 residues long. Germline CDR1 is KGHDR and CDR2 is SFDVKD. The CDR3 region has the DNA TGTGCCACCAGTGGCCCAGGGGCAGGGGTGCGCACAGATACGCAGTATTTT. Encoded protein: CATSGPGAGVRTDTQYF.

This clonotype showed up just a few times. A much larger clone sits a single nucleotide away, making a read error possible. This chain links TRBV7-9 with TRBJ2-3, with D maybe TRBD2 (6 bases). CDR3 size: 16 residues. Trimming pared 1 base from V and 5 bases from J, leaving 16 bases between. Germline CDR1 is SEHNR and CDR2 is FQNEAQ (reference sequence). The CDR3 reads CASSLVGGSFRDTQYF. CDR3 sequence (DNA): TGTGCCAGCAGCTTAGTGGGGGGAAGTTTCAGAGATACGCAGTATTTT.

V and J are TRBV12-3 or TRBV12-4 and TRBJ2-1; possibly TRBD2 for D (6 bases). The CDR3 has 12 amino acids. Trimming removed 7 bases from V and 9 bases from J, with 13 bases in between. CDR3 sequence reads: CASTSSEAEQFF. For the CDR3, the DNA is TGTGCCAGCACTTCTAGCGAGGCTGAGCAGTTCTTC.

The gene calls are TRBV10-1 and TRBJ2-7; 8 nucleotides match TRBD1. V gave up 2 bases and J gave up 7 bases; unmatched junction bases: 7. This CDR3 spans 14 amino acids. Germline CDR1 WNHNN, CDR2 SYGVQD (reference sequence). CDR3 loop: CASSENRQGREQYF. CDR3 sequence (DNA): TGCGCCAGCAGTGAGAACCGACAGGGGAGGGAGCAGTACTTC.

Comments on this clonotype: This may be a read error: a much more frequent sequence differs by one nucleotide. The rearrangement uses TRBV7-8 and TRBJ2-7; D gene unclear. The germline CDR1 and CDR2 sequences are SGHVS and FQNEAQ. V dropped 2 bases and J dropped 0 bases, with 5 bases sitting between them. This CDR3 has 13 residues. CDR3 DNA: TGTGCCAGCAGCTTACCCCACTCCTACGAGCAGTACTTC. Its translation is CASSLPHSYEQYF.

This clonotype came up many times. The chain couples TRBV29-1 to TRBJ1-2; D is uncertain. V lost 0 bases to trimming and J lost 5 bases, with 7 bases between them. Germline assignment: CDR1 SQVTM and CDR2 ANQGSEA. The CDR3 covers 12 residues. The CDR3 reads CSVEEGGYGYTF. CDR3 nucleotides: TGCAGCGTTGAAGAGGGAGGGTATGGCTACACCTTC.

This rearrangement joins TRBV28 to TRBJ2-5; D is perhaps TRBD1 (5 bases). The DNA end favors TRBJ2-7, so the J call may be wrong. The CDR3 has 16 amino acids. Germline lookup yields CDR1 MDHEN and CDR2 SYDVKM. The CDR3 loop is CASSFSLLGLSYEQYF. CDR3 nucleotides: TGTGCCAGCAGTTTCAGTTTATTGGGGCTTTCCTACGAGCAGTACTTC.

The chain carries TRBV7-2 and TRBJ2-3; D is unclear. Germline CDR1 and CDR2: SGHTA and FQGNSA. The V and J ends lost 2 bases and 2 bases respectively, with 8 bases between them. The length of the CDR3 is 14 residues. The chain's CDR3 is CASSLRPYTDTQYF. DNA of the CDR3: TGTGCCAGCAGCTTACGGCCGTACACAGATACGCAGTATTTT.

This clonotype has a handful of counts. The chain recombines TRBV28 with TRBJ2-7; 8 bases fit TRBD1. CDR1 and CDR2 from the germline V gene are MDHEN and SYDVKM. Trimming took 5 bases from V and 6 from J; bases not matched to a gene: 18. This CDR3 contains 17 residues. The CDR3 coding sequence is TGTGCCAGCAGTCGCCCTATCGGTACAGGGGGGACTCGCGAGCAGTACTTC. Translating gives CASSRPIGTGGTREQYF.

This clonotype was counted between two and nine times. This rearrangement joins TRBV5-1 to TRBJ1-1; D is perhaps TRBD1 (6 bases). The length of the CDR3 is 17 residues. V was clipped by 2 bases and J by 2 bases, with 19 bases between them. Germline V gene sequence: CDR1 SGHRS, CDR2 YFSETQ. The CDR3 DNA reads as TGCGCCAGCAGCTTTCAGGGGAGAGGTCCGGTTAACACTGAAGCTTTCTTT. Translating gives CASSFQGRGPVNTEAFF.

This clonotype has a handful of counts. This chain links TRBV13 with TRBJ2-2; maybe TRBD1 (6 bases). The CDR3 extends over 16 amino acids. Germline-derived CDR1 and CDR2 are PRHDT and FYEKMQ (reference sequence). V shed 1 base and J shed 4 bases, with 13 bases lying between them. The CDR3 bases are TGTGCCAGCAGCTTAGCCGGGACAAGCAGCACCGGGGAGCTGTTTTTT. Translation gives CASSLAGTSSTGELFF.

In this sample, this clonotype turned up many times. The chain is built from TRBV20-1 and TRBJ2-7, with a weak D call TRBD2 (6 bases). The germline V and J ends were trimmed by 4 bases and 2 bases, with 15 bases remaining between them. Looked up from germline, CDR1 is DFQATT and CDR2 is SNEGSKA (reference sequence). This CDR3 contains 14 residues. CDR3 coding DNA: TGCAGTGCTATGACCCAGGGAGGAACCTACGAGCAGTACTTC. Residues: CSAMTQGGTYEQYF.

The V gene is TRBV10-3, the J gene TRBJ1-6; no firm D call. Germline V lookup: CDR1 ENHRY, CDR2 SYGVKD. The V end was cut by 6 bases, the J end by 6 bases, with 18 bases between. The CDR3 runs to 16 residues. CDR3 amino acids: CAIRLDGIALNSPLHF. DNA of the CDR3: TGTGCCATCAGACTAGACGGAATCGCTCTTAATTCACCCCTCCACTTT.

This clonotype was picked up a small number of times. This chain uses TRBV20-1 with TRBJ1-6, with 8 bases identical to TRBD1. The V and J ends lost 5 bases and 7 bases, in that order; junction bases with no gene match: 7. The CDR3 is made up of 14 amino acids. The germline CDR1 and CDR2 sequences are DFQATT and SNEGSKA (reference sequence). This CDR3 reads CSAHPGTGNSPLHF. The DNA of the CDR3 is TGCAGTGCTCACCCAGGGACAGGAAATTCACCCCTCCACTTT.

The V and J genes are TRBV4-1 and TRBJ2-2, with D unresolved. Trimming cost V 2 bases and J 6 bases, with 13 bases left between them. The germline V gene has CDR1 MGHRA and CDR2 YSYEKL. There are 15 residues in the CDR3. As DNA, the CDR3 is TGCGCCAGCAGCCAAATTTCCCAGTGGGCCGGGGAGCTGTTTTTT. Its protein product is CASSQISQWAGELFF.

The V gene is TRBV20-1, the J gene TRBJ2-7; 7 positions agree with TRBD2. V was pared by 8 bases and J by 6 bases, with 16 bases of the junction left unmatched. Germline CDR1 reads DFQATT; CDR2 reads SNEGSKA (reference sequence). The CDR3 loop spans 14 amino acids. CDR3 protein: CSTTGAGRYFEQYF. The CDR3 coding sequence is TGCAGTACGACGGGAGCGGGGAGGTACTTCGAGCAGTACTTC.

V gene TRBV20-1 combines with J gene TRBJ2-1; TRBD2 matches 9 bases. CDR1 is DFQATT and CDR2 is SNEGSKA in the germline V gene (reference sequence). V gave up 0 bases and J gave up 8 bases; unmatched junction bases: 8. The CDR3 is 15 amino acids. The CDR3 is CSAREPLAGTHEQFF. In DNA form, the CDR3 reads TGCAGTGCTAGAGAACCCCTAGCGGGAACCCATGAGCAGTTCTTC.

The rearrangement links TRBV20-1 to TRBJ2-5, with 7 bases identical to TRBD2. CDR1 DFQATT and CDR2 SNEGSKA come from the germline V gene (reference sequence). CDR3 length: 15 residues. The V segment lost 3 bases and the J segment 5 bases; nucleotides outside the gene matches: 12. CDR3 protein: CSASRGGSVRETQYF. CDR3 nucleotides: TGCAGTGCTAGCCGCGGCGGGAGTGTCCGGGAGACCCAGTACTTC.

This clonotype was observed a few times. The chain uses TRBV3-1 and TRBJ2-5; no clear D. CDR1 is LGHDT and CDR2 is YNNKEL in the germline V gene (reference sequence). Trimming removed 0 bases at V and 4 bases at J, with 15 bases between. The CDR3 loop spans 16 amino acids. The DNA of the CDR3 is TGTGCCAGCAGCCAAGATGCTTTTGGAACCCCAGAGACCCAGTACTTC. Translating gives CASSQDAFGTPETQYF.

The CDR3 region has the DNA TGTGCCAGCAGCCCACCGACAGTAACCATGAACACTGAAGCTTTCTTT. It codes for CASSPPTVTMNTEAFF. The chain has TRBV7-9 and TRBJ1-1, with a tentative D call TRBD1 (5 bases). V was cut by 5 bases and J by 0 bases, with 16 bases left in between. This CDR3 is built from 16 residues. The germline V gene has CDR1 SEHNR and CDR2 FQNEAQ (reference sequence).

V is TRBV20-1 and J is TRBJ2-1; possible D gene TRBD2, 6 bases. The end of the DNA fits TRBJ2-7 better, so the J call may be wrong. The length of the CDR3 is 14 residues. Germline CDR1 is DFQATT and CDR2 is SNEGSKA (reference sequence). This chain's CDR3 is CSASRRGPYNEQYF. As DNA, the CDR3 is TGCAGTGCTAGTAGGAGGGGACCCTACAATGAGCAGTACTTC.

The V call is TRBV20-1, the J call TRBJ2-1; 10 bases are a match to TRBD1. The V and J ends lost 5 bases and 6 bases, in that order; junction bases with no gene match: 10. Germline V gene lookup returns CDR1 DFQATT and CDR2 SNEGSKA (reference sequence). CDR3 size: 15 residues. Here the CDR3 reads CSAPKGTGVFNEQFF. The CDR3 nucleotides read TGCAGTGCTCCTAAGGGGACAGGGGTCTTCAATGAGCAGTTCTTC.

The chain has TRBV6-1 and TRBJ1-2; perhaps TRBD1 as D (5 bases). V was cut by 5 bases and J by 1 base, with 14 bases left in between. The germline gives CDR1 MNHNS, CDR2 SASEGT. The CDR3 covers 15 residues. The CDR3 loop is CASSRDRFVNYGYTF. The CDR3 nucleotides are TGTGCCAGCAGTCGCGACAGATTCGTTAACTATGGCTACACCTTC.